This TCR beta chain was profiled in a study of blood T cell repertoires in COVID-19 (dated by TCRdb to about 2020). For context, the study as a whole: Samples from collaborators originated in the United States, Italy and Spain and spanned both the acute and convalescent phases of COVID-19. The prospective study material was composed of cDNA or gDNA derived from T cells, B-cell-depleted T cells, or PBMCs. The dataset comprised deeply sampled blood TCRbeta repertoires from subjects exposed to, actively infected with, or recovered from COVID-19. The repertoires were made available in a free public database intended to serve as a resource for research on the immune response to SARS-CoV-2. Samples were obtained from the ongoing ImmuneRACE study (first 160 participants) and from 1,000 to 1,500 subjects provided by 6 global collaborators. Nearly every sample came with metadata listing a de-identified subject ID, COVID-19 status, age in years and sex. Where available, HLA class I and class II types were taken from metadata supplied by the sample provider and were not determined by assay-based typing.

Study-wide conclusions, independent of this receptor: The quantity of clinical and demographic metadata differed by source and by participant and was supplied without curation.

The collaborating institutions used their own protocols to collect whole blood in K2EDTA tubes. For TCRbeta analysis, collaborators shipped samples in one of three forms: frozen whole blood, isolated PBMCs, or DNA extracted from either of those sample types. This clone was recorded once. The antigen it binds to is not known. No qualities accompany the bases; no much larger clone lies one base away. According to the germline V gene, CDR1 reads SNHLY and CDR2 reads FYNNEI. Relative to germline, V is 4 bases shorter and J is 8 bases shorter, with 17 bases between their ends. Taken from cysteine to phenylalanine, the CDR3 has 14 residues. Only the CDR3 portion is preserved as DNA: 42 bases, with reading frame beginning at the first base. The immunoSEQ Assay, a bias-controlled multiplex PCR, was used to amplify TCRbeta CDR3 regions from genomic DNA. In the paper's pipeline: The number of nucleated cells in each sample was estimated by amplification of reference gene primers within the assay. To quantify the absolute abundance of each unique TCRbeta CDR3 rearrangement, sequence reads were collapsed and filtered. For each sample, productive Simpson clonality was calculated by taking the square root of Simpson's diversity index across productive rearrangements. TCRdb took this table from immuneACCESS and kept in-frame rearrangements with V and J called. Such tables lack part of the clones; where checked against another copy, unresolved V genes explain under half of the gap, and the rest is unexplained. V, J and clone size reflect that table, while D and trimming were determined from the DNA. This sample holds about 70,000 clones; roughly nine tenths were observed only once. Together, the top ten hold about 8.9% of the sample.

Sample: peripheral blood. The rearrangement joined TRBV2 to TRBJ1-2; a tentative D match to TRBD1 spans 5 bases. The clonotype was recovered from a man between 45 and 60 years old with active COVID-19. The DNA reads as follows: TGTGCCAGCAGTGTCCCAGGGTTGCCTGACGGCTACACCTTC. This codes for CASSVPGLPDGYTF.